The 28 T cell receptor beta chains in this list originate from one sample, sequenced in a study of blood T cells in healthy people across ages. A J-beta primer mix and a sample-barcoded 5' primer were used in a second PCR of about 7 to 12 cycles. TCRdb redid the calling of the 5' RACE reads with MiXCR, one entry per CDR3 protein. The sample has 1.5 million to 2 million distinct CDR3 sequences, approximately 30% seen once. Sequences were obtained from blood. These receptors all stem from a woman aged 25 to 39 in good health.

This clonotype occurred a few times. The CDR3 DNA follows: TGTGCCAGCAGACCTCCGGGACAACCGGATTCCACAGATACGCAGTATTTT. Its protein is CASRPPGQPDSTDTQYF. This sequence joins TRBV7-9 and TRBJ2-3, with D tentatively TRBD1 (6 bases). The CDR3 runs to 17 residues. The V gene's germline CDR1 is SEHNR and CDR2 FQNEAQ (reference sequence). Trimming removed 6 bases at V and 2 bases at J, with 21 bases between. Supplemented by reference TRBV7-9 and TRBJ2-3, the full variable domain reads DTGVSQNPRHKITKRGQNVTFRCDPISEHNRLYWYRQTLGQGPEFLTYFQNEAQLEKSRLLSDRFSAERPKGSFSTLEIQRTEQGDSAMYLCASRPPGQPDSTDTQYFGPGTRLTVL.

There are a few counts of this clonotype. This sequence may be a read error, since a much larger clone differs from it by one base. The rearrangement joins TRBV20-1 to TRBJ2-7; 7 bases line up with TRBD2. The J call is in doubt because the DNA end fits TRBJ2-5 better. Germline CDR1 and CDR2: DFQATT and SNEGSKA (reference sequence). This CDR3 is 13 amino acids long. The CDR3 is CSASALARETQYF. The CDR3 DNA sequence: TGCAGTGCTAGTGCACTAGCGAGGGAGACCCAGTACTTC.

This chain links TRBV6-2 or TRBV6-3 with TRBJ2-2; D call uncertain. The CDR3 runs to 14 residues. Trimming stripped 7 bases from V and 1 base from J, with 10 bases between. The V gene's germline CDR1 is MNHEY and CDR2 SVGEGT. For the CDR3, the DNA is TGTGCCAGCAATAACGGAAAGAACACCGGGGAGCTGTTTTTT. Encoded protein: CASNNGKNTGELFF.

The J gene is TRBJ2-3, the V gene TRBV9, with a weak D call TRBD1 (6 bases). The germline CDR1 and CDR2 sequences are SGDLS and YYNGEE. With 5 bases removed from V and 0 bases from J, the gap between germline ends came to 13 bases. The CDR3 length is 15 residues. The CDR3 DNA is TGTGCCAGCAGTACAGGGCGGGCGAGCACAGATACGCAGTATTTT. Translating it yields CASSTGRASTDTQYF. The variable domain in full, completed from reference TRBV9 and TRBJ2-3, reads DSGVTQTPKHLITATGQRVTLRCSPRSGDLSVYWYQQSLDQGLQFLIQYYNGEERAKGNILERFSAQQFPDLHSELNLSSLELGDSALYFCASSTGRASTDTQYFGPGTRLTVL.

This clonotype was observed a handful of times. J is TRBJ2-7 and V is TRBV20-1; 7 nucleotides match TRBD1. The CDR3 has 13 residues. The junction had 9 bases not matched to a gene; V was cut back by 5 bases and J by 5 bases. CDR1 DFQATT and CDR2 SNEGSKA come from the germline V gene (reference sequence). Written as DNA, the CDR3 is TGCAGTGCTCCTGATCCAACAGGGGACGAGCAGTACTTC. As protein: CSAPDPTGDEQYF.

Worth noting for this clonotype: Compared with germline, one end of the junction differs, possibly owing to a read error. CDR3 protein: CASSGAGTGDGCTF. The CDR3 DNA reads as TGTGCCAGCAGCGGAGCCGGGACAGGCGATGGCTGCACCTTC. The chain uses TRBV7-8 and TRBJ1-2, with 8 bases identical to TRBD1. The CDR3 runs 14 residues. CDR1 is SGHVS, CDR2 FQNEAQ, per germline.

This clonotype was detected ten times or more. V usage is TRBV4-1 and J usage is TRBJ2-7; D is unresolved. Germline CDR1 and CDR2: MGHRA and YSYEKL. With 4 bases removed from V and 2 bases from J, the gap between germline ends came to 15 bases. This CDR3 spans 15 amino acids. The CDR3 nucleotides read TGCGCCAGCAGCCTAATCGCGGACGTCACCTACGAGCAGTACTTC. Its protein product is CASSLIADVTYEQYF.

The CDR3 sequence: CASSLETPRDTQYF. The CDR3 nucleotides read TGCGCCAGCAGCCTAGAAACCCCTCGAGATACGCAGTATTTT. The rearrangement links TRBV5-1 to TRBJ2-3, with D unclear. CDR3 size: 14 residues. The germline CDR1 and CDR2 sequences are SGHRS and YFSETQ. V shed 4 bases and J shed 5 bases, with 14 bases lying between them. Full variable domain (rest looked up from reference TRBV5-1 and TRBJ2-3): KAGVTQTPRYLIKTRGQQVTLSCSPISGHRSVSWYQQTPGQGLQFLFEYFSETQRNKGNFPGRFSGRQFSNSRSEMNVSTLELGDSALYLCASSLETPRDTQYFGPGTRLTVL.

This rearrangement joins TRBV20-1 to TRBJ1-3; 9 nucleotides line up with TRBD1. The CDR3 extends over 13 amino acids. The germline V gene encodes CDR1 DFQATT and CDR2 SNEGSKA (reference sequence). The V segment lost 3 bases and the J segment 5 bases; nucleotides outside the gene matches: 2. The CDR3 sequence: CSARGTGRNTIYF. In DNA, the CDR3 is TGCAGTGCTAGGGGGACAGGGAGAAACACCATATATTTT.

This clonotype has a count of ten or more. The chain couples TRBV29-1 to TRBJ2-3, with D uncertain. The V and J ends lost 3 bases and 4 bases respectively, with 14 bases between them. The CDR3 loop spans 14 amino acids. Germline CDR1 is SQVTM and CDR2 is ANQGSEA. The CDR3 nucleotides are TGCAGCGTTGAGCCCCAGTTCGAGGCAGATACGCAGTATTTT. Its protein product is CSVEPQFEADTQYF.

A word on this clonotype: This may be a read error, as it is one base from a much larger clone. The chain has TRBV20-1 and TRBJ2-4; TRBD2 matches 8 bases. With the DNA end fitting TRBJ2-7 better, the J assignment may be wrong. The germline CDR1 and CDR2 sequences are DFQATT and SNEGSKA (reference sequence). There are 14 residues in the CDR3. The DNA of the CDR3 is TGCGGTGCTAGAATCCCGGGACTAGTTGACGAGCAGTACTTC. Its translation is CGARIPGLVDEQYF.

CDR3 coding DNA: TGCAGCGTTACGACCAGCGAGGAGCAGTACTTC. It encodes CSVTTSEEQYF. The genes are TRBV29-1 and TRBJ2-1; D is uncertain. The J call may be wrong; the DNA end is better matched by TRBJ2-7. The germline gives CDR1 SQVTM, CDR2 ANQGSEA. This CDR3 has 11 amino acids.

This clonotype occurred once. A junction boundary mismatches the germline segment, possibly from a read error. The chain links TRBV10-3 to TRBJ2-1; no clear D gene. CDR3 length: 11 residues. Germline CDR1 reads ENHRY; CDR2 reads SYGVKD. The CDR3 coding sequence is TGTGCCATCAGTGAAGGGCATGAGCAGGTCTTC. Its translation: CAISEGHEQVF.

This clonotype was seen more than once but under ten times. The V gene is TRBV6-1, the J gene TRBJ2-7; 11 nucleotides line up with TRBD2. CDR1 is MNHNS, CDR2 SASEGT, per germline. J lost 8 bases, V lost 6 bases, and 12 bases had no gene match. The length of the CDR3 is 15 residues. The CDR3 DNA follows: TGTGCCAGCAGAGTTAGCGGGGGGGCAGGAAAAAAGCAGTACTTC. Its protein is CASRVSGGAGKKQYF.

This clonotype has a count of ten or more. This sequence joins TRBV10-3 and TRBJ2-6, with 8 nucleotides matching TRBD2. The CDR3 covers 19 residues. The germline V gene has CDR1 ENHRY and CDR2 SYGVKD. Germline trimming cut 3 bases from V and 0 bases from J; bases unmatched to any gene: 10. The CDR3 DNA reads TGTGCCATCAGTGAAGTCGGGCTAGCGGGTAACTCTGGGGCCAACGTCCTGACTTTC. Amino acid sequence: CAISEVGLAGNSGANVLTF.

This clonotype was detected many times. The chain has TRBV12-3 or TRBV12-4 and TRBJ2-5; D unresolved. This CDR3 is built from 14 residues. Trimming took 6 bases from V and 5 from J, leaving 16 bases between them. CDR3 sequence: CASSPEILVETQYF. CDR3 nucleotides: TGTGCCAGCAGCCCCGAGATTTTGGTGGAGACCCAGTACTTC.

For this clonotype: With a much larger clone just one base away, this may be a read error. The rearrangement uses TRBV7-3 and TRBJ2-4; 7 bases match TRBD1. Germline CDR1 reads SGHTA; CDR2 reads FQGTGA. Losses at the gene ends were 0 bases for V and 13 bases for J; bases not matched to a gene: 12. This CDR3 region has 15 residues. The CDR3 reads CASSLTATGIYGQYF. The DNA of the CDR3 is TGTGCCAGCAGCTTAACAGCGACAGGGATCTACGGGCAGTACTTC.

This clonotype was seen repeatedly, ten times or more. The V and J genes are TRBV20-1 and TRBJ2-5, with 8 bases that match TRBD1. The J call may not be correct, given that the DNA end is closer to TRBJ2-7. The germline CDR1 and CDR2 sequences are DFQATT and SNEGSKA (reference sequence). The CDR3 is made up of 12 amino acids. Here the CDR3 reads CSARRGLYEQYF. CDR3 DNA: TGCAGTGCTCGCAGGGGGCTGTACGAGCAGTACTTC.

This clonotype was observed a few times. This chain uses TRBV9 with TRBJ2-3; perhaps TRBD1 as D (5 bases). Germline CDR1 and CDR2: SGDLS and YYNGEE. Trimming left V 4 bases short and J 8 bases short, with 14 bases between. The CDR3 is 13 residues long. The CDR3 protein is CASSTQGLATQYF. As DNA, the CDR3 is TGTGCCAGCAGCACCCAGGGTTTAGCTACGCAGTATTTT.

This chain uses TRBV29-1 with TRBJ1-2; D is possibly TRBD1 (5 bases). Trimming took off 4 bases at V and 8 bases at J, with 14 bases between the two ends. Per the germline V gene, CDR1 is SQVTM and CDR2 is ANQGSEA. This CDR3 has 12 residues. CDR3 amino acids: CSVAGGRNGYTF. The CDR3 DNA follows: TGCAGCGTTGCCGGGGGTAGGAACGGCTACACCTTC.

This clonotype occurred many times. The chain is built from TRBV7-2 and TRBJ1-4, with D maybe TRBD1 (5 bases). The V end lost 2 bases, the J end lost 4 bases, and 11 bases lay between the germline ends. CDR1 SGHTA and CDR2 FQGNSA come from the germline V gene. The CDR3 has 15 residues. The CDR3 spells CASSLNGALNEKLFF. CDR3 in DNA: TGTGCCAGCAGCTTAAACGGGGCGCTTAATGAAAAACTGTTTTTT.

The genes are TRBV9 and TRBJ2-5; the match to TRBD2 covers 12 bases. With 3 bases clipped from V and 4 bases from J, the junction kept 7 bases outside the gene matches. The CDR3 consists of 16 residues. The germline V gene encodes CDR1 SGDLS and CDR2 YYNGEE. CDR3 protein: CASSGGLAGRRETQYF. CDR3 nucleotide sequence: TGTGCCAGCAGCGGGGGACTAGCGGGCCGCCGAGAGACCCAGTACTTC.

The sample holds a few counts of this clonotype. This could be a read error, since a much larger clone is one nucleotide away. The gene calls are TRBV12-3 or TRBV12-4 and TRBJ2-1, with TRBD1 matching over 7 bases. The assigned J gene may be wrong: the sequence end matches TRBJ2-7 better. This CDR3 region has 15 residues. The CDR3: CASSFRGGSYNEQYF. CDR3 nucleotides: TGTGCCAGCAGTTTTCGAGGGGGCTCCTACAATGAGCAGTACTTC.

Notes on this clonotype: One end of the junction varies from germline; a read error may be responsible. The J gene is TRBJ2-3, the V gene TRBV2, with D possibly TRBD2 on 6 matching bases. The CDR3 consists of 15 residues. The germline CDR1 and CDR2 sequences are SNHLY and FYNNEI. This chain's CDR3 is CARSELAGGGDTQYF. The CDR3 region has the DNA TGTGCCCGCAGTGAACTGGCGGGCGGAGGGGATACGCAGTATTTT.

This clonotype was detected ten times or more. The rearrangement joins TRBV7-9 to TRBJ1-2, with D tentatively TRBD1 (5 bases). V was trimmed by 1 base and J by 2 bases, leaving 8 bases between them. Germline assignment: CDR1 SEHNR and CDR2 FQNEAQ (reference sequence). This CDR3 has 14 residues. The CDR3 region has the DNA TGTGCCAGCAGCTTAGTGGCAGGGAACTATGGCTACACCTTC. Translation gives CASSLVAGNYGYTF. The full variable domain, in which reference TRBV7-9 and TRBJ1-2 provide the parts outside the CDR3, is DTGVSQNPRHKITKRGQNVTFRCDPISEHNRLYWYRQTLGQGPEFLTYFQNEAQLEKSRLLSDRFSAERPKGSFSTLEIQRTEQGDSAMYLCASSLVAGNYGYTFGSGTRLTVV.

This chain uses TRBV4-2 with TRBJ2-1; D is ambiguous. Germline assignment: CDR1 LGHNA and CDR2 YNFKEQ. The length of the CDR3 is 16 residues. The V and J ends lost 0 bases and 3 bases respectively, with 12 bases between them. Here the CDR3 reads CASSQDRASFYNEQFF. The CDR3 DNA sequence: TGTGCCAGCAGCCAAGATCGCGCGTCTTTCTACAATGAGCAGTTCTTC.

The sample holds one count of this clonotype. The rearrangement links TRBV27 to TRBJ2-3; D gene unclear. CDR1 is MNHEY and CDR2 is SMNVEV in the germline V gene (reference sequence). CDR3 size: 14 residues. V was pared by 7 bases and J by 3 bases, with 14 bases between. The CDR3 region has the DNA TGTGCCAGCACCTCGGGTCTCGGGACAGATACGCAGTATTTT. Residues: CASTSGLGTDTQYF.

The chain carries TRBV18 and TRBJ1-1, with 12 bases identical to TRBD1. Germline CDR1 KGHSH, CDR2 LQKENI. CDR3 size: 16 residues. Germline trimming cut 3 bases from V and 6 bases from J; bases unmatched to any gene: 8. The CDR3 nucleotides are TGTGCCAGCTCACCTTTTGGGACAGGGGGCGAGGCTGAAGCTTTCTTT. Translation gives CASSPFGTGGEAEAFF.